This T cell receptor (beta chain) originates from a study of healthy donors' naive CD4 and CD8 T cells. Points from the study as a whole: The study did not address homeostatic proliferation effects in naive T cells.

Each TCR library used approximately 500 ng of total RNA and a linear amplification protocol. Under the authors' procedure: Sequencing covered fewer than 85,000 rearranged alpha-chain transcripts across several healthy donors. TCRdb used MiXCR to reprocess the reads, holding one entry per CDR3 protein. TCRdb's processing, not the authors' own work, is the source of the V and J calls. The sample lists 150,000 to 200,000 distinct CDR3 sequences, around three quarters occurring once. The CDR3 covers 14 residues. The germline CDR1 and CDR2 sequences are MNHEY and SVGAGI. With V trimmed by 6 bases and J by 4 bases, 7 bases remained unmatched. A remark on this clonotype: Antigen: not known.

This TCR was sampled from a pool of human donors in good health; the sample pools cells from several healthy donors. V gene TRBV6-5 combines with J gene TRBJ1-2; 8 bases map to TRBD1. Sequenced material: naive CD4+ and CD8+ T cells sorted from blood, pooled from several donors. The CDR3 loop is CASRGMGQAYGYTF. CDR3 in DNA: TGTGCCAGCAGGGGAATGGGACAGGCCTATGGCTACACCTTC.